This is a list of T cell receptor beta chains from one sample in a study of cytomegalovirus exposure and HLA in healthy donors. Using immunoSEQ multiplex PCR, the repertoire was profiled, and TCRdb retains in-frame clones only, with some absent. The sample lists a few hundred thousand clones, roughly 90% occurring once. The sequenced sample consisted of PBMCs. These receptors came from a woman aged 18-30 years in good health and CMV-seronegative. The CDR3 runs from the conserved cysteine through the conserved F or W. Each record gives: D gene, clone size, J gene, V gene, CDR3 DNA, CDR3 protein. A D gene is named only where the DNA matches it firmly. Only part of the rows carry a size: once, few, many, or a class if the clone is expanded.

d_gene: TRBD2
abundance: -
j_gene: TRBJ2-1
v_gene: TRBV5-4
CDR3nt: TGTGCCAGCAGCACGACTAGCGGGAATTCCAATGAGCAGTTCTTC
CDR3aa: CASSTTSGNSNEQFF

d_gene: -
abundance: -
j_gene: TRBJ2-3
v_gene: TRBV14
CDR3nt: TGTGCCAGCAGCCAAGGGCCCTACCCCCAGGGCACAGATACGCAGTATTTT
CDR3aa: CASSQGPYPQGTDTQYF

d_gene: -
abundance: few
j_gene: TRBJ2-1
v_gene: TRBV10-3
CDR3nt: TGTGCCATCAGCCCCTCTAGTTTCCGTAATGAGCAGTTCTTC
CDR3aa: CAISPSSFRNEQFF

d_gene: -
abundance: -
j_gene: TRBJ1-1
v_gene: TRBV6-5
CDR3nt: TGTGCCAGCAGTGCAGGCCGCTGGGCTTTCTTT
CDR3aa: CASSAGRWAFF

d_gene: TRBD1
abundance: -
j_gene: TRBJ2-1
v_gene: TRBV9
CDR3nt: TGTGCCAGCAGCGTACGGTCACAGGGGGGCGGAGAGCAGTTCTTC
CDR3aa: CASSVRSQGGGEQFF

d_gene: TRBD1
abundance: few
j_gene: TRBJ1-2
v_gene: TRBV4-1
CDR3nt: TGCGCCAGCAGCCAAATATCAACAGGGGACTATGGCTACACCTTC
CDR3aa: CASSQISTGDYGYTF

d_gene: TRBD2
abundance: -
j_gene: TRBJ2-1
v_gene: TRBV5-1
CDR3nt: TGCGCCAGCAGCTTGGCCGAGTCTAGCGGGAGGAGTCTCAATGAGCAGTTCTTC
CDR3aa: CASSLAESSGRSLNEQFF

d_gene: TRBD2
abundance: -
j_gene: TRBJ2-6
v_gene: TRBV7-2
CDR3nt: TGTGCCAGCAGCCCTCTGGGGGGGTTGGGGGCCAACGTCCTGACTTTC
CDR3aa: CASSPLGGLGANVLTF

d_gene: TRBD1
abundance: -
j_gene: TRBJ2-7
v_gene: TRBV5-6
CDR3nt: TGTGCCAGCAGCTTGGGGACAGGGGCCTACGAGCAGTACTTC
CDR3aa: CASSLGTGAYEQYF

d_gene: -
abundance: few
j_gene: TRBJ2-3
v_gene: TRBV4-3
CDR3nt: TGCGCCAGCAGCCAAGAGCAGGGCAGCCGCACAGATACGCAGTATTTT
CDR3aa: CASSQEQGSRTDTQYF

d_gene: -
abundance: few
j_gene: TRBJ2-1
v_gene: TRBV7-9
CDR3nt: TGTGCCAGCAGCTTAGCCGGTTCCTACAATGAGCAGTTCTTC
CDR3aa: CASSLAGSYNEQFF

d_gene: -
abundance: -
j_gene: TRBJ2-5
v_gene: TRBV7-9
CDR3nt: TGTGCCAGCAGCTTAGATTCAGGACTACAAGAGACCCAGTACTTC
CDR3aa: CASSLDSGLQETQYF

d_gene: TRBD2
abundance: -
j_gene: TRBJ2-3
v_gene: TRBV6-1
CDR3nt: TGTGCCAGCAGTGAAGACCCACTAGCGGGAGTTACAGATACGCAGTATTTT
CDR3aa: CASSEDPLAGVTDTQYF

d_gene: -
abundance: -
j_gene: TRBJ1-4
v_gene: TRBV29-1
CDR3nt: TGCAGCGTCGCACCGGACTCTTCCTCTAATGAAAAACTGTTTTTT
CDR3aa: CSVAPDSSSNEKLFF

d_gene: TRBD2
abundance: -
j_gene: TRBJ2-2
v_gene: TRBV6-1
CDR3nt: TGTGCCAGCAGTGAACTAGCGGGAGTCGGGGAGCTGTTTTTT
CDR3aa: CASSELAGVGELFF

d_gene: TRBD2
abundance: -
j_gene: TRBJ2-7
v_gene: TRBV4-1
CDR3nt: TGCGCCAGCAGCCAAGGTGAATTGTCCGGGACTAGCGTCTCCTACGAGCAGTACTTC
CDR3aa: CASSQGELSGTSVSYEQYF

d_gene: TRBD1
abundance: -
j_gene: TRBJ2-7
v_gene: TRBV11-2
CDR3nt: TGTGCCAGCAGCTTAGCAGAGACAGGGGGCGCTTACTCCTACGAGCAGTACTTC
CDR3aa: CASSLAETGGAYSYEQYF

d_gene: -
abundance: -
j_gene: TRBJ2-5
v_gene: TRBV4-3
CDR3nt: TGCGCCAGCAGCCAAGCCCTAGGCGAGACCCAGTACTTC
CDR3aa: CASSQALGETQYF

d_gene: -
abundance: -
j_gene: TRBJ2-7
v_gene: TRBV27
CDR3nt: TGTGCCAGCAGTTCCGCCTACGAGCAGTACTTC
CDR3aa: CASSSAYEQYF

d_gene: TRBD2
abundance: -
j_gene: TRBJ2-7
v_gene: TRBV5-4
CDR3nt: TGTGCCAGCAGCTCGGCAGGCGGGAGAGGATACGAGCAGTACTTC
CDR3aa: CASSSAGGRGYEQYF

d_gene: -
abundance: -
j_gene: TRBJ2-1
v_gene: TRBV7-9
CDR3nt: TGTGCCAGCAGCCTGGCTTACAATGAGCAGTTCTTC
CDR3aa: CASSLAYNEQFF

d_gene: TRBD2
abundance: -
j_gene: TRBJ2-3
v_gene: TRBV5-1
CDR3nt: TGCGCCAGCAGTCCGACAGCGGGAGGGACAGATACGCAGTATTTT
CDR3aa: CASSPTAGGTDTQYF

d_gene: -
abundance: few
j_gene: TRBJ1-6
v_gene: TRBV5-6
CDR3nt: TGTGCCAGCAGCTTGTTTAGCAGACCGACCTCTTATTCACCCCTCCACTTT
CDR3aa: CASSLFSRPTSYSPLHF

d_gene: TRBD2
abundance: -
j_gene: TRBJ2-7
v_gene: TRBV2
CDR3nt: TGTGCCAGCAGCCTAGCGGGAGGTGGCTACGAGCAGTACTTC
CDR3aa: CASSLAGGGYEQYF

d_gene: -
abundance: -
j_gene: TRBJ1-5
v_gene: TRBV27
CDR3nt: TGTGCCAGCAGGCCCCACGGTCGGAGCAATCAGCCCCAGCATTTT
CDR3aa: CASRPHGRSNQPQHF

d_gene: TRBD1
abundance: -
j_gene: TRBJ1-2
v_gene: TRBV28
CDR3nt: TGTGCCAGCAGTTTTGGACAGGTGCCCACCTTC
CDR3aa: CASSFGQVPTF

d_gene: -
abundance: few
j_gene: TRBJ1-5
v_gene: TRBV6-1
CDR3nt: TGTGCCAGCAGCGTAGACAGTCTCCTTAATCAGCCCCAGCATTTT
CDR3aa: CASSVDSLLNQPQHF

d_gene: -
abundance: -
j_gene: TRBJ1-1
v_gene: TRBV20-1
CDR3nt: TGCAGTGCTAGGGCAGCACAGCAAGCTTTCTTT
CDR3aa: CSARAAQQAFF

d_gene: TRBD2
abundance: -
j_gene: TRBJ2-1
v_gene: TRBV5-1
CDR3nt: TGCGCCAGCAGCTTGGGCCGGGCAGCGGGGGCCGACTACAATGAGCAGTTCTTC
CDR3aa: CASSLGRAAGADYNEQFF

d_gene: TRBD2
abundance: once
j_gene: TRBJ2-3
v_gene: TRBV4-1
CDR3nt: TGCGCCAGCAGCCGGACGGGGGGGAAATATAGCACAGATACGCAGTATTTT
CDR3aa: CASSRTGGKYSTDTQYF

d_gene: TRBD1
abundance: -
j_gene: TRBJ2-2
v_gene: TRBV18
CDR3nt: TGTGCCAGCTCACCTAGACAGGGGGACACCGGGGAGCTGTTTTTT
CDR3aa: CASSPRQGDTGELFF

d_gene: -
abundance: -
j_gene: TRBJ1-4
v_gene: TRBV14
CDR3nt: TGTGCCAGCAGCACCCGGGGGGTTGAAAAACTGTTTTTT
CDR3aa: CASSTRGVEKLFF

d_gene: TRBD1
abundance: -
j_gene: TRBJ1-5
v_gene: TRBV28
CDR3nt: TGTGCCAGCAGTGACAACGGACAGGGTGGGCAGCCCCAGCATTTT
CDR3aa: CASSDNGQGGQPQHF

d_gene: TRBD2
abundance: -
j_gene: TRBJ2-3
v_gene: TRBV7-8
CDR3nt: TGTGCCAGCAGCTCCGGGACTAGTGGGGTCACAGATACGCAGTATTTT
CDR3aa: CASSSGTSGVTDTQYF

d_gene: -
abundance: -
j_gene: TRBJ2-7
v_gene: TRBV28
CDR3nt: TGTGCCAGCAGTTTAGGGCTGCCCGGCGAGCAGTACTTC
CDR3aa: CASSLGLPGEQYF

d_gene: TRBD2
abundance: -
j_gene: TRBJ2-1
v_gene: TRBV7-8
CDR3nt: TGTGCCAGCAGCCAGGAACTAGCGGGAGTGTCGAATGAGCAGTTCTTC
CDR3aa: CASSQELAGVSNEQFF

d_gene: TRBD2
abundance: -
j_gene: TRBJ2-1
v_gene: TRBV5-4
CDR3nt: TGTGCCAGCAGCCCGGGGGGACTAGCGGGCCGCCATGAGCAGTTCTTC
CDR3aa: CASSPGGLAGRHEQFF

d_gene: -
abundance: -
j_gene: TRBJ2-2
v_gene: TRBV11-2
CDR3nt: TGTGCCAGCAGCTTAGGCCGGGTCACCGGGGAGCTGTTTTTT
CDR3aa: CASSLGRVTGELFF